This TCR beta chain comes out of a study of PD-L1 blockade in urothelial cancer. Study as a whole: Male patients with bladder-origin urothelial cancer numbered about 85% of the 29. Patients' histories included 0 to 3 prior chemotherapy regimens.

Comments on this clone: Its antigen is currently unknown.

Time point noted: peripheral blood 6 weeks after treatment start. There are 14 residues in the CDR3. The germline V gene has CDR1 LGHNA and CDR2 YNFKEQ. Trimming pared 5 bases from V and 3 bases from J, leaving 13 bases between. Findings and caveats of the study: More expansion of tumor-associated blood clones, seen at 3 weeks, marked durable-benefit patients.

Clones were read by immunoSEQ multiplex PCR, and TCRdb kept only the in-frame ones, dropping some. In the table there are about 45,000 clones, more than 75% of which are singletons. This TCR was sampled from a man in his fifties or sixties with urothelial cancer. The rearrangement joins TRBV4-2 to TRBJ2-5; no clear D gene. Sequenced here: PBMCs, sampled around atezolizumab (anti-PD-L1) treatment. CDR3 in DNA: TGTGCCAGCAGCTTGGAGAGGTTTAAAGAGACCCAGTACTTC. Its translation: CASSLERFKETQYF.